This T cell receptor (beta chain) originates from a study of spatial heterogeneity in lung cancer. Study as a whole: A unique TCR and UMI combination showed up more than ten times in raw reads, on average.

TCRdb used MiXCR to reprocess the 5' RACE reads, holding one entry per CDR3 protein. Of roughly 99,000 distinct CDR3 sequences listed, approximately 19% were seen once; the top ten hold just over 20%. The CDR3 consists of 15 residues. Per germline, CDR1 MNHNS and CDR2 SASEGT. Losses at the gene ends were 7 bases for V and 7 bases for J; bases not matched to a gene: 13. The time point denotes: blood at routine non-recurrence follow-up after resection. Unsorted whole RNA samples from tumor, nontumor lung or frozen PBMC were sequenced. This sequence joins TRBV6-1 and TRBJ1-2, with TRBD1 matching over 9 bases. This material consisted of PBMCs, taken at follow-up. The clonotype was recovered from a male donor with early-stage non-small cell lung cancer. DNA of the CDR3: TGTGCCAGCACCTCCCGGGACAGGGTAGTCTTTGGCTACACCTTC. Translating it yields CASTSRDRVVFGYTF.